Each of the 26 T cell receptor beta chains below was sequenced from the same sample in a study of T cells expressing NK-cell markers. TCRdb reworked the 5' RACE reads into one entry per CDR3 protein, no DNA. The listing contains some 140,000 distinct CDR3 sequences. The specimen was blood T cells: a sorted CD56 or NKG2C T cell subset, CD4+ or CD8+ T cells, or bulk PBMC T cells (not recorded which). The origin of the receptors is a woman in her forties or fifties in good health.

This CDR3 reads CASRALRDSYNEQFF. This chain uses TRBV7-9 with TRBJ2-1; TCRdb's assignment of TRBD1 cannot be checked, as there is no DNA. CDR1 and CDR2 from the germline V gene are SEHNR and FQNEAQ (reference sequence). This CDR3 has 15 amino acids. Based on the CDR3 plus reference TRBV7-9 and TRBJ2-1, the full variable domain is DTGVSQNPRHKITKRGQNVTFRCDPISEHNRLYWYRQTLGQGPEFLTYFQNEAQLEKSRLLSDRFSAERPKGSFSTLEIQRTEQGDSAMYLCASRALRDSYNEQFFGPGTRLTVL.

CDR3 residues: CASRITGFGANVLTF. The chain carries TRBV19 and TRBJ2-6; as DNA is missing, the TRBD1 call by TCRdb cannot be tested. The CDR3 runs to 15 residues. Germline V gives CDR1 LNHDA, CDR2 SQIVND (reference sequence).

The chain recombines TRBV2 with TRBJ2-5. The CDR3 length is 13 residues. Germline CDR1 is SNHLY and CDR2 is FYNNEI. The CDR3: CASIDRSQETQYF.

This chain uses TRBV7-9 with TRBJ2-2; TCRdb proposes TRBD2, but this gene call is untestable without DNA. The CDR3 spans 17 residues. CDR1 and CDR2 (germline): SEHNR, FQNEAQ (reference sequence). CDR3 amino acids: CASSLLAGGPVGGELFF.

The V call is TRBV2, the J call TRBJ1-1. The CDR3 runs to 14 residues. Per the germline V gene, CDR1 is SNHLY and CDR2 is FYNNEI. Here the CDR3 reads CASSGGGGAPEAFF.

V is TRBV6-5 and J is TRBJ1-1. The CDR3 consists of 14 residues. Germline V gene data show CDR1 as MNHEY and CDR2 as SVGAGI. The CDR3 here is CASTTLEDDTEAFF.

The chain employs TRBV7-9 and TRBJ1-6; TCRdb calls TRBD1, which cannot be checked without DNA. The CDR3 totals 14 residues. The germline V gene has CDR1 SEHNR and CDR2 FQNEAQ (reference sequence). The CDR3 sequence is CASRLSGGTSPLHF.

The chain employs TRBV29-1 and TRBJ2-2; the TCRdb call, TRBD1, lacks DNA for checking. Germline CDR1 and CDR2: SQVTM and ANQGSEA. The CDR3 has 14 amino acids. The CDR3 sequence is CSVAGDTYTGELFF.

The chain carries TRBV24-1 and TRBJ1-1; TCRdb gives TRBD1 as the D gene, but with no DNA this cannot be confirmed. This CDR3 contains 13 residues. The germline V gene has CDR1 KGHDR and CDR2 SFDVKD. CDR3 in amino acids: CATSRDQDTEAFF.

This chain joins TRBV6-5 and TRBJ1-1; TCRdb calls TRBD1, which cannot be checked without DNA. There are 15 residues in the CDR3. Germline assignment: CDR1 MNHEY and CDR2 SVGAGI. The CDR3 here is CASILGQGLNTEAFF.

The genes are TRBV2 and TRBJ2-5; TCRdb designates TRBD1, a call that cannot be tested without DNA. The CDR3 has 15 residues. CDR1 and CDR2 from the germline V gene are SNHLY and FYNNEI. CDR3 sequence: CASSEDGGEGETQYF.

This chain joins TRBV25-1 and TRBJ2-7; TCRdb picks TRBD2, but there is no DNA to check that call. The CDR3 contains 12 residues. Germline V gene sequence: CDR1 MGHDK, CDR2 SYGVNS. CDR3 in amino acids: CATGLAGAEQYF.

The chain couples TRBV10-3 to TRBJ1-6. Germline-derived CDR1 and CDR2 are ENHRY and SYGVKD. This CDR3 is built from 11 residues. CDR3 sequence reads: CAIGYNSPLHF.

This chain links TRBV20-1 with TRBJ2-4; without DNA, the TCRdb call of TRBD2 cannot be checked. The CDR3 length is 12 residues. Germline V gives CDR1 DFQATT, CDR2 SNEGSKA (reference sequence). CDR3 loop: CSASAGGDIQYF.

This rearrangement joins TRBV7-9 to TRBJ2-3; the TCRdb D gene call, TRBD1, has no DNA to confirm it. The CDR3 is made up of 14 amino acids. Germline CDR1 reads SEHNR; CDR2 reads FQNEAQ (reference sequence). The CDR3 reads CASSSPVGTDTQYF. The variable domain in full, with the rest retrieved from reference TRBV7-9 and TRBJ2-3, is DTGVSQNPRHKITKRGQNVTFRCDPISEHNRLYWYRQTLGQGPEFLTYFQNEAQLEKSRLLSDRFSAERPKGSFSTLEIQRTEQGDSAMYLCASSSPVGTDTQYFGPGTRLTVL.

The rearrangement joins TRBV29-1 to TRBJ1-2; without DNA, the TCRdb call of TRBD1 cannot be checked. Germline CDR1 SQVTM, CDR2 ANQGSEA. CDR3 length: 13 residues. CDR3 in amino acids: CSVDRGRDYGYTF. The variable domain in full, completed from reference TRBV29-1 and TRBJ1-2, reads SAVISQKPSRDICQRGTSLTIQCQVDSQVTMMFWYRQQPGQSLTLIATANQGSEATYESGFVIDKFPISRPNLTFSTLTVSNMSPEDSSIYLCSVDRGRDYGYTFGSGTRLTVV.

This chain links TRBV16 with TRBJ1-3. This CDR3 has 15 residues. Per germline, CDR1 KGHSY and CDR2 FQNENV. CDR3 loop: CASSPGGYSGNTIYF.

The CDR3 here is CASSIGGSSYEQYF. The chain combines TRBV19 with TRBJ2-7; there is no DNA to check the TCRdb D call of TRBD2. This CDR3 spans 14 amino acids. The germline CDR1 and CDR2 sequences are LNHDA and SQIVND (reference sequence).

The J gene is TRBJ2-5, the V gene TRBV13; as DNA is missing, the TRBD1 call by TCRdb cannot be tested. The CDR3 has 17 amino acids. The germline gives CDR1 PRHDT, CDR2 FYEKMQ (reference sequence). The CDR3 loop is CASSFYGNGITQETQYF.

This CDR3 is CASSVEGEQFF. The gene calls are TRBV9 and TRBJ2-1. Germline CDR1 and CDR2: SGDLS and YYNGEE. The CDR3 consists of 11 residues.

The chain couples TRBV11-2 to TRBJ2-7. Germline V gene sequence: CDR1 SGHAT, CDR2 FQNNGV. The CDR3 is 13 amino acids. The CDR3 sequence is CASSSYGASEQYF.

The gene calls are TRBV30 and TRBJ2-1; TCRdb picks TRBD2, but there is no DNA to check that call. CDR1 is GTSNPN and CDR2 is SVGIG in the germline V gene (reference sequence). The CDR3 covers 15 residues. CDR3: CAWRGVDSGYNEQFF.

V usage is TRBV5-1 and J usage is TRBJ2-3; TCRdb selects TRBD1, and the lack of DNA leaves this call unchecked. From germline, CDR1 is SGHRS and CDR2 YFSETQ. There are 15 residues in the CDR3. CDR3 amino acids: CASSFGTDRTDTQYF.

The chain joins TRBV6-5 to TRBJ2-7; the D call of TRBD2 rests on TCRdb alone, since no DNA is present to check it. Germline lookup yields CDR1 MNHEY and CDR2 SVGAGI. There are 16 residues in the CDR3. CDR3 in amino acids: CASSSLGLAGLYEQYF.

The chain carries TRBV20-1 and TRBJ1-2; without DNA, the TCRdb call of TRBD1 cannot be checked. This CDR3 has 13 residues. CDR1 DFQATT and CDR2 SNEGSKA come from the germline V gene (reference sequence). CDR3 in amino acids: CSARDQGDYGYTF.

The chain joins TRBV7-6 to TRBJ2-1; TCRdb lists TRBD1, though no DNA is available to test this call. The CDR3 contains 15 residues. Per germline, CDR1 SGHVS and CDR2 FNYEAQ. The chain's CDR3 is CASSPGQGRDHEQFF.